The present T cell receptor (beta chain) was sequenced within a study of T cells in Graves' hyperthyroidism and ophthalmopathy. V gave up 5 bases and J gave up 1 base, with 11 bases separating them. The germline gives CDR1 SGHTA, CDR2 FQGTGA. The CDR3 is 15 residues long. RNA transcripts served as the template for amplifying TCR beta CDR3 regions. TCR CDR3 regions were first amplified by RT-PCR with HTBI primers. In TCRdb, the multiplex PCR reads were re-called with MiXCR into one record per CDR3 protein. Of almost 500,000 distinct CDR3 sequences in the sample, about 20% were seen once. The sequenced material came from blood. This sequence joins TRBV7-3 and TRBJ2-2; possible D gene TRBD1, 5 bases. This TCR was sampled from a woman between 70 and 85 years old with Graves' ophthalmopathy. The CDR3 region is CASSATDWNTGELFF. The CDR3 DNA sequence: TGTGCCAGCAGCGCGACAGATTGGAACACCGGGGAGCTGTTTTTT.